This T cell receptor (beta chain) was sequenced in a study of blood T cells in healthy people across ages. A sample-barcoded 5' primer and a J-beta primer mix were used in a second PCR of roughly 6 to 11 cycles. TCRdb re-derived calls from the 5' RACE reads in MiXCR, one entry per CDR3 protein. This sample yields some 890,000 distinct CDR3 sequences, of which around 29% are seen a single time; about 9.4% belongs to the top ten. This clonotype came up many times. Its specificity is not known. The V end lost 0 bases, the J end lost 3 bases, and 12 bases lay between the germline ends. This CDR3 has 15 residues. The germline V gene encodes CDR1 KGHSY and CDR2 FQNENV. Study findings and constraints: What prevented conclusive comparison of naive and antigen-experienced cells was that PBMCs were unsorted.

In addition, the sample was reused for a study of T cells of mothers and their children.

Sequencing input: blood. The V and J genes are TRBV16 and TRBJ2-7; D gene unclear. The sequence was collected from a woman aged 40 to 50 in good health. The CDR3 loop reads CASSQSLGLSYEQYF. CDR3 coding DNA: TGTGCCAGCAGCCAATCGCTGGGATTAAGCTACGAGCAGTACTTC. The full variable domain, its missing parts supplied by reference TRBV16 and TRBJ2-7, is GEEVAQTPKHLVRGEGQKAKLYCAPIKGHSYVFWYQQVLKNEFKFLISFQNENVFDETGMPKERFSAKCLPNSPCSLEIQATKLEDSAVYFCASSQSLGLSYEQYFGPGTRLTVT.